The next 25 T cell receptor beta chains were all read from a single sample in a study of blood T cell repertoires in COVID-19. Profiled with immunoSEQ multiplex PCR; TCRdb holds only in-frame clones, not every one. The table lists about 70,000 clones, around 83% of them singletons. Sequencing was carried out using peripheral blood. The receptors come from an elderly woman with acute or convalescent COVID-19.

The chain combines TRBV6-5 with TRBJ1-1; 7 bases are a match to TRBD1. This CDR3 has 11 residues. V trimming: 7 bases; J trimming: 8 bases; junction bases outside the gene matches: 4. Germline loops: CDR1 MNHEY, CDR2 SVGAGI. The CDR3 bases are TGTGCCAGCACCAAGACAGGGGAAGCTTTCTTT. Protein: CASTKTGEAFF.

CDR3 bases: TGCAGCGTTCAACCCAGGGGATATGGCGGCACAGATACGCAGTATTTT. It specifies CSVQPRGYGGTDTQYF. This chain links TRBV29-1 with TRBJ2-3, with D perhaps TRBD1 (6 bases). V was pared by 5 bases and J by 1 base, with 19 bases between. This CDR3 has 16 residues. Per germline, CDR1 SQVTM and CDR2 ANQGSEA.

This chain connects TRBV6-6 to TRBJ2-2; tentatively, D is TRBD1 (5 bases). The germline V gene has CDR1 MNHNY and CDR2 SVGAGI (reference sequence). The CDR3 runs to 14 residues. Trimming removed 6 bases at V and 4 bases at J, with 12 bases between. The CDR3 reads CASSLARGTGELFF. Written as DNA, the CDR3 is TGTGCCAGCAGCCTCGCTAGGGGCACCGGGGAGCTGTTTTTT.

The chain carries TRBV5-8 and TRBJ2-3, with D tentatively TRBD2 (8 bases). The CDR3 runs 18 residues. Trimming cost V 3 bases and J 1 base, with 21 bases left between them. CDR1 SGHTS and CDR2 YDEGEE come from the germline V gene. This CDR3 reads CASSSRGGQLGGTDTQYF. The DNA for the CDR3 is TGTGCCAGCAGCTCTCGGGGGGGACAGCTTGGAGGCACAGATACGCAGTATTTT.

This clone was picked up one time. This sequence joins TRBV29-1 and TRBJ1-5; a possible D gene is TRBD1 (5 bases). The CDR3 spans 14 residues. V was trimmed by 5 bases and J by 0 bases, leaving 11 bases between them. The germline gives CDR1 SQVTM, CDR2 ANQGSEA. The CDR3 nucleotides read TGCAGCGTTCAGGGTTCTAATAGCAATCAGCCCCAGCATTTT. Translated: CSVQGSNSNQPQHF. The variable domain in full, with the rest retrieved from reference TRBV29-1 and TRBJ1-5, is SAVISQKPSRDICQRGTSLTIQCQVDSQVTMMFWYRQQPGQSLTLIATANQGSEATYESGFVIDKFPISRPNLTFSTLTVSNMSPEDSSIYLCSVQGSNSNQPQHFGDGTRLSIL.

The V call is TRBV10-2, the J call TRBJ2-2, with 8 nucleotides matching TRBD2. CDR1 and CDR2 from the germline V gene are WSHSY and SAAADI. This CDR3 spans 14 amino acids. With V trimmed by 7 bases and J by 1 base, 2 bases remained unmatched. The CDR3 loop is CASKAGGNTGELFF. CDR3 DNA sequence: TGCGCCAGCAAGGCGGGGGGGAACACCGGGGAGCTGTTTTTT.

The CDR3 loop reads CASSYTTPSNQPQHF. The CDR3 coding sequence is TGTGCCAGCAGTTACACCACACCTAGCAATCAGCCCCAGCATTTT. The chain joins TRBV6-5 to TRBJ1-5; D is ambiguous. Trimming stripped 2 bases from V and 0 bases from J, with 8 bases between. Germline CDR1 reads MNHEY; CDR2 reads SVGAGI. The CDR3 consists of 15 residues.

This clone was observed at least ten times. The V and J genes are TRBV14 and TRBJ2-7, with 8 bases matching TRBD1. This CDR3 has 17 amino acids. J gave up 5 bases and V 4 bases, and 16 bases lay outside the gene matches. Germline loops: CDR1 SGHDN, CDR2 FVKESK. The CDR3 protein is CASSPKGSGTGRHEQYF. The CDR3 DNA reads as TGTGCCAGCAGCCCCAAAGGGTCCGGGACAGGTCGGCACGAGCAGTACTTC.

V is TRBV5-1 and J is TRBJ1-2; D remains unclear. The germline V gene encodes CDR1 SGHRS and CDR2 YFSETQ. There are 13 residues in the CDR3. V lost 0 bases, J lost 1 base, and 4 bases lay in between. DNA for the CDR3: TGCGCCAGCAGCTTGGGCAGTAACTATGGCTACACCTTC. Residues: CASSLGSNYGYTF.

The genes are TRBV30 and TRBJ2-3; D is undetermined. Trimming removed 2 bases at V and 1 base at J, with 7 bases between. Germline V gene data show CDR1 as GTSNPN and CDR2 as SVGIG (reference sequence). The CDR3 is 13 amino acids. The CDR3 reads CAWSNRGTDTQYF. In DNA form, the CDR3 reads TGTGCCTGGAGTAACCGAGGCACAGATACGCAGTATTTT.

V and J are TRBV6-4 and TRBJ1-6, with D possibly TRBD1 on 6 matching bases. CDR1 and CDR2 (germline): MRHNA, SNTAGT. The CDR3 is 15 amino acids. V lost 3 bases, J lost 7 bases, and 13 bases lay in between. CDR3: CASSEMSTGNSPLHF. CDR3 DNA: TGTGCCAGCAGTGAAATGTCAACAGGGAATTCACCCCTCCACTTT.

The chain is built from TRBV6-5 and TRBJ1-6, with TRBD1 matching over 10 bases. V was clipped by 4 bases and J by 7 bases; unmatched bases: 1. The CDR3 sequence is 14 residues long. Germline loops: CDR1 MNHEY, CDR2 SVGAGI. The CDR3, as DNA: TGTGCCAGCAGTTGGGACAGGGGAAATTCACCCCTCCACTTT. It is translated as CASSWDRGNSPLHF.

The chain combines TRBV7-9 with TRBJ1-4; D is undetermined. Germline assignment: CDR1 SEHNR and CDR2 FQNEAQ (reference sequence). The ends were cut back, 5 bases at V and 2 bases at J, with 15 bases in the middle. There are 16 residues in the CDR3. The CDR3 nucleotides read TGTGCCAGCAGCCCATCCTTTGGGAGCACTAATGAAAAACTGTTTTTT. It is translated as CASSPSFGSTNEKLFF.

The chain recombines TRBV3-1 (or the pseudogene TRBV3-2) with TRBJ1-1; 8 nucleotides match TRBD1. Germline-derived CDR1 and CDR2 are LGHDT and YNNKEL (reference sequence). The length of the CDR3 is 15 residues. J lost 7 bases, V lost 3 bases, and 10 bases had no gene match. CDR3 bases: TGTGCCAGCAGCCATAGACAGGGGATCGGTGGTGAAGCTTTCTTT. This sequence encodes CASSHRQGIGGEAFF.

CDR3 protein: CASSRFGVMNPPQETQYF. DNA of the CDR3: TGTGCCAGCAGCCGCTTCGGGGTGATGAACCCCCCACAAGAGACCCAGTACTTC. The chain couples TRBV3-1 (or the pseudogene TRBV3-2) to TRBJ2-5; D possibly corresponds to TRBD2 (5 bases). The germline gives CDR1 LGHDT, CDR2 YNNKEL (reference sequence). The CDR3 runs 18 residues. V shed 4 bases and J shed 2 bases, with 23 bases lying between them.

This chain connects TRBV4-2 to TRBJ1-2; 7 bases agree with TRBD1. This CDR3 is built from 14 residues. Germline assignment: CDR1 LGHNA and CDR2 YNFKEQ. J gave up 5 bases and V 1 base, and 4 bases lay outside the gene matches. CDR3 loop: CASSQGGTEYGYTF. The CDR3 region has the DNA TGTGCCAGCAGCCAAGGCGGGACAGAATATGGCTACACCTTC.

The chain has TRBV28 and TRBJ1-2, with 7 bases aligning to TRBD1. Unmatched junction bases numbered 6, after V lost 7 bases and J lost 4 bases. The CDR3 contains 13 residues. Germline values: CDR1 MDHEN, CDR2 SYDVKM. The CDR3 sequence: CASIRQGGYGYTF. In DNA form, the CDR3 reads TGTGCCAGCATCCGACAGGGAGGCTATGGCTACACCTTC.

The chain combines TRBV14 with TRBJ1-1; perhaps TRBD1 as D (6 bases). Germline assignment: CDR1 SGHDN and CDR2 FVKESK. Between the trimmed V and J ends, which lost 6 bases and 1 base, there was a span of 12 bases. The CDR3 is 14 residues long. CDR3 loop: CASSPQGWNTEAFF. In nucleotides, the CDR3 is TGTGCCAGCAGTCCACAGGGTTGGAACACTGAAGCTTTCTTT.

This chain uses TRBV6-6 with TRBJ2-7; perhaps TRBD1 as D (6 bases). The length of the CDR3 is 13 residues. Germline CDR1 reads MNHNY; CDR2 reads SVGAGI (reference sequence). Trimming took off 5 bases at V and 5 bases at J, with 13 bases between the two ends. CDR3 residues: CASSTGKSNEQYF. The CDR3 DNA follows: TGTGCCAGCAGTACAGGGAAGTCGAACGAGCAGTACTTC.

The chain carries TRBV6-5 and TRBJ2-7, with D perhaps matching TRBD1 (6 bases). The germline V and J ends were trimmed by 1 base and 1 base, with 8 bases remaining between them. This CDR3 has 14 amino acids. Germline CDR1 MNHEY, CDR2 SVGAGI. The CDR3 region is CASSYYRDSYEQYF. CDR3 sequence (DNA): TGTGCCAGCAGTTACTACAGGGATTCCTACGAGCAGTACTTC.

The chain recombines TRBV3-1 (or the pseudogene TRBV3-2) with TRBJ2-5; D is possibly TRBD2 (6 bases). Per the germline V gene, CDR1 is LGHDT and CDR2 is YNNKEL (reference sequence). The germline V and J ends were trimmed by 3 bases and 5 bases, with 19 bases remaining between them. The CDR3 is 16 amino acids. CDR3 bases: TGTGCCAGCAGCCAGGGCGAGCGGGCCAAACGGGAGACCCAGTACTTC. This sequence encodes CASSQGERAKRETQYF.

This clone showed up just a few times. The rearrangement joins TRBV2 to TRBJ2-3, with TRBD2 matching over 8 bases. CDR1 and CDR2 from the germline V gene are SNHLY and FYNNEI. After removal of 6 bases from V and 7 bases from J, the junction contained 6 bases not matched to a gene. The CDR3 length is 13 residues. The CDR3 DNA reads TGTGCCAGCAGCCCGGGGGGGGTGAATACGCAGTATTTT. This encodes CASSPGGVNTQYF.

The chain couples TRBV19 to TRBJ2-3; D might be TRBD1 (5 bases). The CDR3 spans 14 residues. Germline loops: CDR1 LNHDA, CDR2 SQIVND (reference sequence). The V end lost 4 bases, the J end lost 0 bases, and 8 bases lay between the germline ends. The CDR3 spells CASSSQGSTDTQYF. CDR3 DNA: TGTGCCAGTAGTAGCCAGGGCAGCACAGATACGCAGTATTTT.

V usage is TRBV6-5 and J usage is TRBJ1-3; no firm D call. The CDR3 is 16 residues long. The germline V gene encodes CDR1 MNHEY and CDR2 SVGAGI. V was pared by 2 bases and J by 4 bases, with 15 bases between. CDR3 residues: CASSYSTNIFGNTIYF. The CDR3 bases are TGTGCCAGCAGTTACAGTACCAACATTTTCGGAAACACCATATATTTT.

The genes are TRBV7-6 and TRBJ2-7, with 7 bases that match TRBD1. V lost 5 bases and J lost 0; bases outside the gene matches: 7. The CDR3 covers 15 residues. Germline lookup yields CDR1 SGHVS and CDR2 FNYEAQ. CDR3 amino acids: CASSRRGQSSYEQYF. DNA for the CDR3: TGTGCCAGCAGCCGAAGGGGACAGTCCTCCTACGAGCAGTACTTC.